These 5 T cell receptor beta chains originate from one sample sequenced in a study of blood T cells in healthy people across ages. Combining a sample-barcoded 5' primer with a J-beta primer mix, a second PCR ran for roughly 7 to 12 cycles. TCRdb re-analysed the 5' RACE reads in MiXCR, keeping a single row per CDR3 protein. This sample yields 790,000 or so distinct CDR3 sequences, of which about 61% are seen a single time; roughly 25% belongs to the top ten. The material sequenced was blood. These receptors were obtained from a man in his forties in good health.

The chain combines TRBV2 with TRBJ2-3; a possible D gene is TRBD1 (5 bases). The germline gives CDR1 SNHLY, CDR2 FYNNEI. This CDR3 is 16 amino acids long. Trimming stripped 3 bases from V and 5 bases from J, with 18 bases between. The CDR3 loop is CASSDSGAGPRDTQYF. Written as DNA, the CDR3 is TGTGCCAGCAGTGATAGTGGCGCAGGGCCCAGAGATACGCAGTATTTT.

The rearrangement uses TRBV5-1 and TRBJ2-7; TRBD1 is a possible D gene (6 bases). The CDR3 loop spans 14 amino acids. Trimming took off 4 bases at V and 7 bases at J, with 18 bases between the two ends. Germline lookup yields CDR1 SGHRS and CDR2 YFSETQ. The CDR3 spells CASSPQGQFNEQYF. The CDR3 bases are TGCGCCAGCAGCCCCCAAGGACAGTTCAATGAGCAGTACTTC. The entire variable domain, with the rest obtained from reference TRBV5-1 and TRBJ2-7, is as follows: KAGVTQTPRYLIKTRGQQVTLSCSPISGHRSVSWYQQTPGQGLQFLFEYFSETQRNKGNFPGRFSGRQFSNSRSEMNVSTLELGDSALYLCASSPQGQFNEQYFGPGTRLTVT.

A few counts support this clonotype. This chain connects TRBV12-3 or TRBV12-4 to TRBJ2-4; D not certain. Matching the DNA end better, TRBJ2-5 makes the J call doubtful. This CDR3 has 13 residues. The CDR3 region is CASSVRLQETQYF. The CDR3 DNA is TGTGCCAGCAGTGTGAGACTTCAAGAGACCCAGTACTTC.

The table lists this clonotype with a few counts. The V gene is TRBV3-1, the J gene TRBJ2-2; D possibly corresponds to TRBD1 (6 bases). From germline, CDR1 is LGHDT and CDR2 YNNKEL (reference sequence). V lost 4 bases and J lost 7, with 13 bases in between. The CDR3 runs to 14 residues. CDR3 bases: TGTGCCAGCAGCCTTGGACAGAGCTACGGGGAGCTGTTTTTT. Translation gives CASSLGQSYGELFF.

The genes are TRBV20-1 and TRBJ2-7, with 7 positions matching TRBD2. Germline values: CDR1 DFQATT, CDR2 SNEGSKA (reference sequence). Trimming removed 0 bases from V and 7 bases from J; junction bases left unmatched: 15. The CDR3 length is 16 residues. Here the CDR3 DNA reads TGCAGTGCTAGAGATCCAAGCGGCGGGAGAGGTGAAGAGCAGTACTTC. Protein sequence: CSARDPSGGRGEEQYF.